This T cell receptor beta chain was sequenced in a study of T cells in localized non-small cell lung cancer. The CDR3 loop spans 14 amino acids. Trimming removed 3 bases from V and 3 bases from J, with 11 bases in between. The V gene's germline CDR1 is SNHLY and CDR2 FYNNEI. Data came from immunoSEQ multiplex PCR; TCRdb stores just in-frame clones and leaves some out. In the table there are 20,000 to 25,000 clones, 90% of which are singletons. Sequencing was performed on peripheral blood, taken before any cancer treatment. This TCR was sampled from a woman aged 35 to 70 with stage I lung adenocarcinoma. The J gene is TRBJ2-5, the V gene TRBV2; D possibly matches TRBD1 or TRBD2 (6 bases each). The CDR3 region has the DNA TGTGCCAGCAGTGACTTAGGGGGGAAAGAGACCCAGTACTTC. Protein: CASSDLGGKETQYF.